These 29 T cell receptor beta chains originate from one sample sequenced in a study of cytomegalovirus exposure and HLA in healthy donors. The study ran its PCR with 60 Vbeta and 13 Jbeta primers. The assay was immunoSEQ multiplex PCR, and TCRdb's table has in-frame clones only and misses some. The table has 75,000 to 90,000 clones, 9.5% to 13% seen once; the top ten hold 24%. Input material: PBMCs. These receptor sequences come from a man aged 55-75 years in good health and CMV-seropositive.

The chain is built from TRBV7-9 and TRBJ2-7; 11 bases map to TRBD2. The CDR3 totals 16 residues. In germline, CDR1 is SEHNR, CDR2 FQNEAQ (reference sequence). J lost 4 bases, V lost 4 bases, and 9 bases had no gene match. The CDR3 DNA reads TGTGCCAGCAGCTCCATAGCGGGGGGGCCGGGTTACGAGCAGTACGTC. It yields the protein CASSSIAGGPGYEQYV.

This rearrangement joins TRBV6-1 to TRBJ2-5, with 9 nucleotides matching TRBD2. With V trimmed by 4 bases and J by 1 base, 1 base remained unmatched. Germline CDR1 MNHNS, CDR2 SASEGT. The CDR3 has 14 amino acids. The CDR3 nucleotides read TGTGCCAGCAGTGCTAGCGGGATCCAAGAGACCCAGTACTTC. Its translation: CASSASGIQETQYF.

This clone has only a few counts. The rearrangement joins TRBV30 to TRBJ2-7; 7 bases are shared with TRBD1. V shed 3 bases, J shed 2 bases, and the junction held 7 bases outside the gene matches. The CDR3 has 14 amino acids. Germline assignment: CDR1 GTSNPN and CDR2 SVGIG (reference sequence). CDR3 region: CAWRATGAPYEQYV. In DNA form, the CDR3 reads TGTGCCTGGAGAGCTACAGGGGCCCCCTACGAGCAGTACGTC.

The rearrangement joins TRBV19 to TRBJ2-3; 9 nucleotides align to TRBD1. Germline CDR1 is LNHDA and CDR2 is SQIVND (reference sequence). With V trimmed by 7 bases and J by 8 bases, 7 bases remained unmatched. The CDR3 is made up of 13 amino acids. This CDR3 is CASMGRGQGTQYF. For the CDR3, the DNA is TGTGCCAGTATGGGGCGGGGACAGGGTACGCAGTATTTT.

The chain has TRBV6-1 and TRBJ1-6; D is perhaps TRBD1 (5 bases). Germline CDR1 reads MNHNS; CDR2 reads SASEGT. This CDR3 comprises 16 residues. The V gene lost 4 bases and the J gene lost 0 bases, with 10 bases spanning the gap. The CDR3 nucleotides read TGTGCCAGCAGTGTTACAGACAGCTCCTATAATTCACCCCTCCACTTT. This encodes CASSVTDSSYNSPLHF.

The chain recombines TRBV27 with TRBJ2-7; 8 positions agree with TRBD1. The CDR3 loop spans 14 amino acids. The germline CDR1 and CDR2 sequences are MNHEY and SMNVEV (reference sequence). V was pared by 6 bases and J by 2 bases, with 6 bases of the junction left unmatched. CDR3 residues: CASSPDRGTYEQYF. In nucleotides, the CDR3 is TGTGCCAGCAGCCCCGACAGGGGTACCTACGAGCAGTACTTC.

The CDR3 DNA reads TGCAGCTCTGGGGGGACCAGAGTGTTTTCTGGCTACACCTTC. Residues: CSSGGTRVFSGYTF. J is TRBJ1-2 and V is TRBV29-1; TRBD1 might be the D (5 bases). There are 14 residues in the CDR3. V shed 8 bases and J shed 7 bases, with 23 bases lying between them. CDR1 is SQVTM and CDR2 is ANQGSEA in the germline V gene.

This clone appeared a few times. The chain uses TRBV30 and TRBJ2-2; D not resolved. V was pared by 4 bases and J by 7 bases, with 19 bases between. Germline values: CDR1 GTSNPN, CDR2 SVGIG (reference sequence). The length of the CDR3 is 15 residues. CDR3 protein: CAWIPLWPARGELFF. As DNA, the CDR3 is TGTGCCTGGATCCCGCTCTGGCCCGCCCGCGGGGAGCTGTTTTTT.

The rearrangement joins TRBV5-4 to TRBJ2-6; weak D call: TRBD2 (5 bases). Trimming removed 4 bases from V and 2 bases from J, with 13 bases in between. This CDR3 comprises 16 residues. Germline V lookup: CDR1 SGHNT, CDR2 YYREEE (reference sequence). The CDR3 DNA sequence: TGTGCCAGCAGCATGTCCGGGATCACTGGGGCCAACGTCCTGACTTTC. Amino acid sequence: CASSMSGITGANVLTF.

The CDR3 loop is CASSVGGAEGYEQFF. The CDR3 DNA reads TGTGCCAGCAGCGTCGGGGGGGCGGAGGGTTATGAGCAGTTCTTC. The V and J genes are TRBV9 and TRBJ2-1; TRBD2 agrees at 8 bases. Germline V gene lookup returns CDR1 SGDLS and CDR2 YYNGEE. The CDR3 consists of 15 residues. Trimming cost V 2 bases and J 8 bases; bases outside gene matches: 9.

This clone was detected only a few times. The junction departs from germline at one end; a sequencing error may be responsible. The same CDR3 also results from other DNA sequences found in this sample. This rearrangement joins TRBV11-3 to TRBJ2-5, with TRBD2 matching 7 bases. The CDR3 runs 13 residues. Germline V gives CDR1 SGHNT, CDR2 YENEEA. CDR3: CASSLWGGETQYF. The CDR3 DNA sequence: TGTGCCAGCAGCCTTTGGGGAGGGGAGACCCAATACTTC.

J is TRBJ1-1 and V is TRBV25-1; possible D gene TRBD1, 6 bases. The V gene lost 3 bases and the J gene lost 4 bases, with 6 bases spanning the gap. The CDR3 runs to 12 residues. Germline assignment: CDR1 MGHDK and CDR2 SYGVNS. The CDR3 DNA sequence: TGTGCCAGCAGTGACAGGGGCACTGAAGCTTTCTTT. It translates to CASSDRGTEAFF.

This clone was seen only a few times. V usage is TRBV12-5 and J usage is TRBJ2-3; 10 bases match TRBD2. Germline V gives CDR1 LGHNT, CDR2 FRNRAP. The CDR3 runs to 15 residues. The junction had 7 bases not matched to a gene; V was cut back by 7 bases and J by 3 bases. The CDR3 here is CASVPGGLATDTQYF. The DNA of the CDR3 is TGTGCTAGTGTCCCCGGGGGACTAGCGACAGATACGCAGTATTTT.

In its sample, this clone was seen a few times. The V call is TRBV2, the J call TRBJ1-5; D not resolved. CDR1 is SNHLY, CDR2 FYNNEI, per germline. The CDR3 contains 15 residues. The V end was cut by 4 bases, the J end by 0 bases, with 10 bases between. The chain's CDR3 is CASSASRVSNQPQHF. The CDR3, as DNA: TGTGCCAGCAGTGCAAGTCGAGTTAGCAATCAGCCCCAGCATTTT.

The chain carries TRBV19 and TRBJ2-3; 9 bases fit TRBD2. Per germline, CDR1 LNHDA and CDR2 SQIVND (reference sequence). After removal of 7 bases from V and 4 bases from J, the junction contained 6 bases not matched to a gene. The CDR3 length is 14 residues. CDR3 bases: TGTGCCAGTAAGAATAGCGGGGGTGCAGATACGCAGTATTTT. Its protein is CASKNSGGADTQYF.

This clone occurred a few times. This chain links TRBV5-1 with TRBJ1-3; TRBD1 is a possible D gene (5 bases). V lost 0 bases and J lost 0, with 10 bases in between. The germline V gene encodes CDR1 SGHRS and CDR2 YFSETQ. The CDR3 extends over 16 amino acids. The CDR3 nucleotides are TGCGCCAGCAGCTTGGCGGGGGGGAACTCTGGAAACACCATATATTTT. Translating gives CASSLAGGNSGNTIYF. The entire variable domain, with the rest obtained from reference TRBV5-1 and TRBJ1-3, is as follows: KAGVTQTPRYLIKTRGQQVTLSCSPISGHRSVSWYQQTPGQGLQFLFEYFSETQRNKGNFPGRFSGRQFSNSRSEMNVSTLELGDSALYLCASSLAGGNSGNTIYFGEGSWLTVV.

The chain employs TRBV13 and TRBJ2-2; D not resolved. Trimming removed 5 bases at V and 3 bases at J, with 16 bases between. Germline CDR1 reads PRHDT; CDR2 reads FYEKMQ (reference sequence). CDR3 length: 16 residues. The CDR3 spells CASSPPLELDTGELFF. The CDR3 region has the DNA TGTGCCAGCAGCCCCCCTTTAGAGTTGGACACCGGGGAGCTGTTTTTT.

This clone was observed a handful of times. The genes are TRBV27 and TRBJ2-7; D may be TRBD2 (5 bases). V shed 6 bases and J shed 0 bases, with 6 bases lying between them. The germline V gene has CDR1 MNHEY and CDR2 SMNVEV (reference sequence). CDR3 length: 12 amino acids. CDR3 DNA sequence: TGTGCCAGCAGGGACTTCTCCTACGAGCAGTACTTC. This translates into CASRDFSYEQYF.

This clone was seen a few times. V usage is TRBV5-8 and J usage is TRBJ2-3, with a tentative D call TRBD1 (6 bases). CDR3 length equals 13 residues. Trimming pared 6 bases from V and 6 bases from J, leaving 14 bases between. Germline loops: CDR1 SGHTS, CDR2 YDEGEE. The CDR3 protein is CASNRVDRDTQYF. DNA for the CDR3: TGTGCCAGCAACAGGGTTGATCGGGATACGCAGTATTTT. The full variable domain, completed using reference TRBV5-8 and TRBJ2-3, is EAGVTQSPTHLIKTRGQQATLRCSPISGHTSVYWYQQALGLGLQFLLWYDEGEERNRGNFPPRFSGRQFPNYSSELNVNALELEDSALYLCASNRVDRDTQYFGPGTRLTVL.

The genes are TRBV28 and TRBJ1-2, with D uncertain. Germline V lookup: CDR1 MDHEN, CDR2 SYDVKM. The CDR3 extends over 13 amino acids. The germline V and J ends were trimmed by 3 bases and 5 bases, with 10 bases remaining between them. CDR3: CASSFGVLYGYTF. CDR3 nucleotides: TGTGCCAGCAGTTTCGGGGTTTTATATGGCTACACCTTC.

The J gene is TRBJ1-1, the V gene TRBV5-1; TRBD1 is a possible D gene (6 bases). CDR1 is SGHRS, CDR2 YFSETQ, per germline. The CDR3 runs to 15 residues. V was clipped by 5 bases and J by 8 bases, with 22 bases between them. CDR3 in amino acids: CASRSSPGGALEAFF. The CDR3 DNA reads as TGCGCCAGCAGATCATCACCGGGGGGCGCTTTGGAAGCTTTCTTT.

The J gene is TRBJ2-3, the V gene TRBV27, with 7 bases that match TRBD2. CDR1 MNHEY and CDR2 SMNVEV come from the germline V gene (reference sequence). V was clipped by 4 bases and J by 4 bases; unmatched bases: 11. CDR3 size: 16 residues. CDR3 sequence reads: CASSSSTSPPADTQYF. DNA for the CDR3: TGTGCCAGCAGTTCCTCGACTAGCCCACCGGCAGATACGCAGTATTTT.

The rearrangement links TRBV4-1 to TRBJ1-2; 10 bases agree with TRBD1. This CDR3 is 15 amino acids long. In germline, CDR1 is MGHRA, CDR2 YSYEKL. The J segment lost 9 bases and the V segment lost 1 base, leaving 8 bases of the junction unmatched. CDR3 DNA: TGCGCCAGCAGCCAAGTACCGGGACAGGGGAGTAGCTACACCTTC. Amino acid sequence: CASSQVPGQGSSYTF.

This clone was observed a few times. This rearrangement joins TRBV7-3 to TRBJ2-5, with D possibly matching TRBD2 (8 bases). The closer fit of TRBJ2-7 to the DNA end suggests the J call may be wrong. Germline V lookup: CDR1 SGHTA, CDR2 FQGTGA. The length of the CDR3 is 14 residues. CDR3 sequence (DNA): TGTGCCAGTGTAGCGGGACAGCTCCCCTACGAGCAGTACTTC. This gives the protein CASVAGQLPYEQYF.

Worth noting for this clone: The junction differs from germline at one of its ends, possibly a read error. The V gene is TRBV10-2, the J gene TRBJ1-1, with TRBD1 identical over 8 bases. Germline assignment: CDR1 WSHSY and CDR2 SAAADI. The length of the CDR3 is 13 residues. The DNA for the CDR3 is TGTGCCAGCAGCGCGACAGGGGCTGCGGAAGCTTTCTTT. This translates into CASSATGAAEAFF.

A word on this clone: A read error may account for a junction end that differs from germline. J is TRBJ1-5 and V is TRBV5-6; 7 bases agree with TRBD1. Germline lookup yields CDR1 SGHDT and CDR2 YYEEEE. The CDR3 is 17 amino acids. The CDR3 spells CASSLVPRDRVNQHQHF. DNA for the CDR3: TGTGCCAGCAGCTTGGTCCCCCGGGACAGAGTAAATCAGCACCAGCATTTT.

By proportion, this clone is medium-sized (0.01 to 0.1%). The rearrangement joins TRBV19 to TRBJ1-5; 10 bases align to TRBD1. The junction had 17 bases not matched to a gene; V was cut back by 2 bases and J by 4 bases. In germline, CDR1 is LNHDA, CDR2 SQIVND (reference sequence). The CDR3 consists of 20 residues. DNA of the CDR3: TGTGCCAGTAGTATATGGGGGACAGGGGCCTCACCCGGTGGTAATCAGCCCCAGCATTTT. Translating gives CASSIWGTGASPGGNQPQHF.

There are a few counts of this clone. V gene TRBV5-1 combines with J gene TRBJ2-2; perhaps TRBD2 as D (6 bases). Germline V lookup: CDR1 SGHRS, CDR2 YFSETQ. Between the trimmed V and J ends, which lost 0 bases and 2 bases, there was a span of 14 bases. The CDR3 has 17 residues. Written as DNA, the CDR3 is TGCGCCAGCAGCTTGGACAGTGGTAGCGGAAACACCGGGGAGCTGTTTTTT. Protein: CASSLDSGSGNTGELFF.

The chain is built from TRBV9 and TRBJ2-5; 7 positions match TRBD1. V dropped 4 bases and J dropped 2; count of bases not matched to a gene: 5. Germline V lookup: CDR1 SGDLS, CDR2 YYNGEE. This CDR3 spans 14 amino acids. The CDR3 region has the DNA TGTGCCAGCAGCATTACGGACAGGCAAGAGACCCAGTACTTC. Residues: CASSITDRQETQYF.